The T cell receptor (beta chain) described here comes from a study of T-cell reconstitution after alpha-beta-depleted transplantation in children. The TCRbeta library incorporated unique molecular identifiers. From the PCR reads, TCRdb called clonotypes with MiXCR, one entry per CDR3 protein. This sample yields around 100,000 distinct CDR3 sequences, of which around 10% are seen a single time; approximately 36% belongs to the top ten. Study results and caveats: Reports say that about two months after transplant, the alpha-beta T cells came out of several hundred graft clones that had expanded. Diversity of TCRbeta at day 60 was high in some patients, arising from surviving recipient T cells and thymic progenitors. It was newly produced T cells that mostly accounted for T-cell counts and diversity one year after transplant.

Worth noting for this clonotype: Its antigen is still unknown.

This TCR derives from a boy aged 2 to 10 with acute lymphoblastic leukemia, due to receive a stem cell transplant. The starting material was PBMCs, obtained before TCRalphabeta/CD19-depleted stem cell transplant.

The CDR3 spells CASSLFMGPGAGELFF. The CDR3 DNA is TGTGCCAGCAGTTTATTTATGGGGCCCGGTGCCGGGGAGCTGTTTTTT. V gene TRBV28 combines with J gene TRBJ2-2; D perhaps matches TRBD1 (5 bases). The ends were cut back, 1 base at V and 6 bases at J, with 15 bases in the middle. Per the germline V gene, CDR1 is MDHEN and CDR2 is SYDVKM. CDR3 length equals 16 residues.